This entry lists 14 T cell receptor beta chains sequenced from one sample in a study of kidney transplant recipient with SARS-CoV-2 infection. MiXCR, run by TCRdb on the reads, gives a single entry per CDR3 protein. Seen here are approximately 240,000 distinct CDR3 sequences, under 35% observed once, and the top ten hold 7% to 8%. The material was a blood sample, obtained at baseline and between days 110 and 120 from a kidney transplant recipient. These TCRs come from a young adult male patient who had COVID-19 and was a kidney transplant recipient. Certain T cells may be donor cells from the graft.

This clonotype was seen ten or more times. The chain employs TRBV20-1 and TRBJ1-5; D possibly corresponds to TRBD1 (5 bases). Germline assignment: CDR1 DFQATT and CDR2 SNEGSKA (reference sequence). This CDR3 spans 14 amino acids. Trimming left V 3 bases short and J 3 bases short, with 12 bases between. The CDR3 region has the DNA TGCAGTGCTAGTGTGGGACCGTACAATCAGCCCCAGCATTTT. This encodes CSASVGPYNQPQHF.

A word on this clonotype: A much larger clone differs from this one at a single base, so this may be a read error. Here the CDR3 reads CASSPRGGRAAYEQYF. In DNA form, the CDR3 reads TGTGCCAGCAGCCCCCGAGGCGGACGAGCGGCCTACGAGCAGTACTTC. The V call is TRBV21-1, the J call TRBJ2-7; the table's D gene call, TRBD2, was not cross checked with the DNA. TRBV21-1 corresponds to a pseudogene. This CDR3 is built from 16 residues.

This clonotype was observed at least ten times. This chain links TRBV2 with TRBJ2-3, with 7 positions matching TRBD2. Per germline, CDR1 SNHLY and CDR2 FYNNEI. CDR3 length: 15 amino acids. V shed 3 bases and J 2 bases; nucleotides not matched to a gene: 5. The CDR3 region has the DNA TGTGCCAGCAGTGAGGCTAGCGGATTCACAGATACGCAGTATTTT. Its translation is CASSEASGFTDTQYF.

This clonotype was detected many times. The chain links TRBV12-3 or TRBV12-4 to TRBJ2-7; 8 bases are a match to TRBD1. The V gene end was trimmed by 6 bases and the J gene end by 2 bases; junction bases not matched to a gene: 9. CDR3 length: 15 amino acids. The CDR3 region is CASRDRDRSPYEQYF. In DNA form, the CDR3 reads TGTGCCAGCAGAGACCGGGACAGGTCTCCCTACGAGCAGTACTTC.

This clonotype was picked up many times. This sequence joins TRBV11-3 and TRBJ1-1; the D is unclear. Germline loops: CDR1 SGHNT, CDR2 YENEEA. The CDR3 covers 9 residues. Between the trimmed V and J ends, which lost 4 bases and 9 bases, there was a span of 3 bases. CDR3 in DNA: TGTGCCAGCAGCTATAAAGCTTTCTTT. Translated: CASSYKAFF.

Remarks on this clonotype: This may be a read error, as it is one base from a much larger clone. The chain is built from TRBV29-1 and TRBJ1-1, with D unresolved. Trimming cost V 2 bases and J 4 bases, with 11 bases left between them. Per the germline V gene, CDR1 is SQVTM and CDR2 is ANQGSEA. The CDR3 totals 13 residues. This CDR3 is CSVEPNRVTEAFF. CDR3 bases: TGCAGCGTTGAACCAAACCGGGTCACTGAAGCTTTCTTT.

This clonotype was detected many times. The CDR3 nucleotides read TGTGCCAGTAGTATAGACTTCTACGGAGGGGGCAACACTGAAGCTTTCTTT. Its translation: CASSIDFYGGGNTEAFF. The chain couples TRBV19 to TRBJ1-1; 7 positions agree with TRBD1. The CDR3 is 17 amino acids. Trimming cost V 0 bases and J 2 bases; bases outside gene matches: 9. Per germline, CDR1 LNHDA and CDR2 SQIVND (reference sequence).

Worth noting for this clonotype: At one of its ends the junction is not consistent with the germline gene, which may arise from a read error. The chain joins TRBV11-2 to TRBJ1-2; possibly TRBD1 for D (5 bases). CDR1 and CDR2 from the germline V gene are SGHAT and FQNNGV. This CDR3 spans 17 amino acids. The CDR3 coding sequence is TGTGCCTGCAGCGAGACAGCAACAAGCAGAAAGACCTATGGCTACACCTTC. This sequence encodes CACSETATSRKTYGYTF.

On this clonotype itself: This may come from a read error, since a much larger clone is one base off. The V call is TRBV7-7, the J call TRBJ2-1, with D hard to call. CDR3 length: 14 amino acids. Germline V gene sequence: CDR1 SSHAT, CDR2 FNYEAQ (reference sequence). The CDR3 loop reads CASSPGYNYNGQFF. The CDR3 DNA follows: TGTGCCAGCAGCCCAGGATATAACTACAATGGGCAGTTCTTC.

This clonotype was recorded many times. The rearrangement joins TRBV11-2 to TRBJ1-2; D gene unclear. Germline-derived CDR1 and CDR2 are SGHAT and FQNNGV. Trimming removed 5 bases from V and 4 bases from J, with 23 bases in between. CDR3 length: 17 residues. The chain's CDR3 is CASSQYQTSRKTYGYTF. The CDR3 DNA reads TGTGCCAGCAGCCAATATCAAACAAGCAGAAAGACCTATGGCTACACCTTC.

Concerning this clonotype itself: This may stem from a read error, because a much larger clone lies one nucleotide away. The V gene is TRBV5-1, the J gene TRBJ1-2; TRBD1 might be the D (6 bases). Germline V gives CDR1 SGHRS, CDR2 YFSETQ. CDR3 length equals 15 residues. CDR3 in amino acids: CASSSWDKDNCGYTF. The CDR3 DNA reads as TGCGCCAGCAGCTCTTGGGACAAGGACAACTGTGGCTACACCTTC.

This clonotype was seen at least ten times. The chain has TRBV27 and TRBJ1-3; D might be TRBD1 (5 bases). V dropped 4 bases and J dropped 0 bases, with 13 bases sitting between them. The CDR3 runs to 16 residues. Germline loops: CDR1 MNHEY, CDR2 SMNVEV (reference sequence). As DNA, the CDR3 is TGTGCCAGCAGTTGGGACGGATTAAGCTCTGGAAACACCATATATTTT. Protein: CASSWDGLSSGNTIYF.

As DNA, the CDR3 is TGTGCCAACACTCCTACAGGGGTCGTTGAGCAGTTCTTC. Translation gives CANTPTGVVEQFF. The rearrangement joins TRBV12-3 or TRBV12-4 to TRBJ2-1, with 7 bases that match TRBD1. The CDR3 is 13 residues long. Trimming removed 10 bases from V and 9 bases from J; junction bases left unmatched: 12.

As for this clonotype: A much larger clone differs from this one at a single base, so this may be a read error. V and J are TRBV29-1 and TRBJ2-1, with TRBD2 as a possible D gene (6 bases). The V and J ends lost 4 bases and 9 bases respectively, with 19 bases between them. The V gene's germline CDR1 is SQVTM and CDR2 ANQGSEA. CDR3 length: 14 amino acids. CDR3 sequence reads: CSVGETGGIGEQFF. CDR3 nucleotides: TGCAGCGTTGGGGAGACTGGCGGGATCGGTGAGCAGTTCTTC.